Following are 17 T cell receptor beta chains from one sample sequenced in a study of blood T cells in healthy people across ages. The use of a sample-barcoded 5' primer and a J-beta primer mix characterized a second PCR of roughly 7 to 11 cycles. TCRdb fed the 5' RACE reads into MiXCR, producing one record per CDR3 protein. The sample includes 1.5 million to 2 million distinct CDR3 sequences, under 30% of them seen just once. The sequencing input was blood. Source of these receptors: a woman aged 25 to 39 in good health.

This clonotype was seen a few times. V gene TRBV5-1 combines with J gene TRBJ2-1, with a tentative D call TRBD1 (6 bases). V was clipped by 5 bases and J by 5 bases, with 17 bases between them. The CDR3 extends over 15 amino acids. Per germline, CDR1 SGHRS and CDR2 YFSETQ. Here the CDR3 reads CASRGDRTPNNEQFF. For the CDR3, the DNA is TGCGCCAGCAGGGGTGACAGGACCCCTAACAATGAGCAGTTCTTC.

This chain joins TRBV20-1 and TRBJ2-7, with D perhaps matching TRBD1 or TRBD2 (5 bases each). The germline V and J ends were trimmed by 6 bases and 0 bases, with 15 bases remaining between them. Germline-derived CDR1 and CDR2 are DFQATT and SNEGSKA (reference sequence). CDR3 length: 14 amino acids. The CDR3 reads CSAQRGSGSYEQYF. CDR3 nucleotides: TGCAGTGCCCAGAGGGGCAGCGGCTCCTACGAGCAGTACTTC.

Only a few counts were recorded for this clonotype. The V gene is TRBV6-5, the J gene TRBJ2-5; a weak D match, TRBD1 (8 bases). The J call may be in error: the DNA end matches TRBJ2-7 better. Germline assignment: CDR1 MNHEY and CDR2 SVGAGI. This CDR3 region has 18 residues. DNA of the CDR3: TGTGCCAGCAGTTACCGATTACAGAACAGGGGGGGGCAACACGAGCAGTACTTC. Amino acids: CASSYRLQNRGGQHEQYF.

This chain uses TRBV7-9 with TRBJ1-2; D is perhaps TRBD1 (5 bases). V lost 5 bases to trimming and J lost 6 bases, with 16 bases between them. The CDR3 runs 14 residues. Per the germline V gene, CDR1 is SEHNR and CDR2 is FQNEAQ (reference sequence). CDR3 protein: CASSETKEGDGYTF. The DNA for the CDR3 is TGTGCCAGCAGCGAAACCAAGGAAGGGGATGGCTACACCTTC.

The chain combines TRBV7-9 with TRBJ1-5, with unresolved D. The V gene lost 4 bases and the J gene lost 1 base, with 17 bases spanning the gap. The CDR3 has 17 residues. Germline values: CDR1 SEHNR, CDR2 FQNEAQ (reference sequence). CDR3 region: CASSSSGVLGSNQPQHF. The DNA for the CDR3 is TGTGCCAGCAGCTCCTCGGGCGTGCTCGGGAGCAATCAGCCCCAGCATTTT.

The chain's CDR3 is CASSLEYGGGFDEQYF. DNA of the CDR3: TGCGCCAGCAGCTTGGAGTATGGCGGGGGATTCGACGAGCAGTACTTC. The chain is built from TRBV5-1 and TRBJ2-5, with TRBD2 matching over 7 bases. The DNA end favors TRBJ2-7, so the J call may be wrong. The germline CDR1 and CDR2 sequences are SGHRS and YFSETQ. The CDR3 is made up of 16 amino acids.

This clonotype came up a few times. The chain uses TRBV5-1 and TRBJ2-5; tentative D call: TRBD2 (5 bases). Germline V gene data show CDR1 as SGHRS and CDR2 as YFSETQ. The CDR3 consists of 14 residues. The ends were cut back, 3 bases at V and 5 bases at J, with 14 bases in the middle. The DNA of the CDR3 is TGCGCCAGCAGCTCGTTTAGAGGGCGTGAGACCCAGTACTTC. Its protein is CASSSFRGRETQYF.

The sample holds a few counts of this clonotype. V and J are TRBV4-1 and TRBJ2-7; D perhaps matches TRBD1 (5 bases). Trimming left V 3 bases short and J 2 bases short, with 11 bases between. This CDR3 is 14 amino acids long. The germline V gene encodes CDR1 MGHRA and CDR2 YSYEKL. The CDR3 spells CASSHPDSTYEQYF. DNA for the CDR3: TGCGCCAGCAGCCATCCCGACAGCACCTACGAGCAGTACTTC.

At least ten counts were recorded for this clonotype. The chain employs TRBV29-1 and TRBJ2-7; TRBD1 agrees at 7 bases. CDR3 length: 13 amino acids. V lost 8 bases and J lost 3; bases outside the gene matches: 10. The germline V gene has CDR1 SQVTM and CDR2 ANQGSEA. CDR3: CSSRTGELYEQYF. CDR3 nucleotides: TGCAGCTCCCGGACAGGTGAACTCTACGAGCAGTACTTC.

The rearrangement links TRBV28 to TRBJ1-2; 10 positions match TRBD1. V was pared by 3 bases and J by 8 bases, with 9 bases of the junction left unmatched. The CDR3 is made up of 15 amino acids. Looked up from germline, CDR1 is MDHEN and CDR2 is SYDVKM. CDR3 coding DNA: TGTGCCAGCAGTTTCAGCGGGACAGGGGATAAAGGCTACACCTTC. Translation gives CASSFSGTGDKGYTF.

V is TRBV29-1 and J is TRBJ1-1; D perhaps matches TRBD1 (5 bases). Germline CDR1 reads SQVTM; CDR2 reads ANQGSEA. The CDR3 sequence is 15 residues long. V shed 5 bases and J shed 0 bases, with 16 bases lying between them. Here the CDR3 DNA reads TGCAGCGTTAACAGGAGACAAACTCTGAACACTGAAGCTTTCTTT. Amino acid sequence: CSVNRRQTLNTEAFF.

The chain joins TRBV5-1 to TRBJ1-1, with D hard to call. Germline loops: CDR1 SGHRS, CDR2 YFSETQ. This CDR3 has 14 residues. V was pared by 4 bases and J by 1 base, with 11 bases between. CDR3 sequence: CASSPGSGNTEAFF. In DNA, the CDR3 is TGCGCCAGCAGCCCGGGATCGGGGAACACTGAAGCTTTCTTT.

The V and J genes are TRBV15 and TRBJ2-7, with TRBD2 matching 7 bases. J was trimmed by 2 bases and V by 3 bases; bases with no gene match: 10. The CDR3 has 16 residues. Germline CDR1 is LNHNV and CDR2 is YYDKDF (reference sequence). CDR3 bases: TGTGCCACCAGCAGTCCGATGGGTCTAGCGGCCTACGAGCAGTACTTC. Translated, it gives CATSSPMGLAAYEQYF.

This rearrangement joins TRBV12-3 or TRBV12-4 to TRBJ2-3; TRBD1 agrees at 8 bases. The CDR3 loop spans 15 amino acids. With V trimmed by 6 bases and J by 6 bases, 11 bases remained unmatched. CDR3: CASSAQGVLRDTQYF. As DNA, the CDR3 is TGTGCCAGCAGCGCACAGGGGGTACTACGGGATACGCAGTATTTT.

CDR3 bases: TGTGCCAGCAGTTTGAACCAGGGTGCTAAGACCCAGTACTTC. Encoded protein: CASSLNQGAKTQYF. J is TRBJ2-5 and V is TRBV12-3 or TRBV12-4, with D possibly TRBD1 on 5 matching bases. With 3 bases removed from V and 6 bases from J, the gap between germline ends came to 14 bases. The CDR3 has 14 residues.

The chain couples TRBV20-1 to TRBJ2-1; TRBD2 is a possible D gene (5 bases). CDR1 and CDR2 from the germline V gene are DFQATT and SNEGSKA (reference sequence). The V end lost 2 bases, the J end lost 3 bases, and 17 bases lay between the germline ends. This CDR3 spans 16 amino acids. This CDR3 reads CSARPYVSANYNEQFF. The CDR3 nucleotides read TGCAGTGCTAGACCATACGTTAGCGCTAACTACAATGAGCAGTTCTTC.

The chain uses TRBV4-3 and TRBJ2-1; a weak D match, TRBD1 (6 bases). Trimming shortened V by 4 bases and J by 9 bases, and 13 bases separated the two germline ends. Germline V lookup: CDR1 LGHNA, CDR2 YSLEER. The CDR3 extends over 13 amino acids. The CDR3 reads CASSLTQGSEQFF. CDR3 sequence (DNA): TGCGCCAGCAGCCTAACACAGGGTAGTGAGCAGTTCTTC.